What follows are 3 T cell receptor beta chains derived from one specimen sequenced in a study of T cell responses to AZD1222 COVID-19 vaccine. Clones were sequenced by immunoSEQ multiplex PCR, and TCRdb holds only the in-frame ones, with some missing. The sample includes approximately 120,000 clones, 88% of them seen just once. Here the sequenced sample was peripheral blood, taken on day 0 of AZD1222 vaccination. The receptor source for this set is an adult in good health.

In nucleotides, the CDR3 is TGTGCCAGCAGTTCGGGGGGTTACGGCTACACCTTC. Amino acid sequence: CASSSGGYGYTF. The chain combines TRBV28 with TRBJ1-2; a possible D gene is TRBD1 (5 bases). Germline-derived CDR1 and CDR2 are MDHEN and SYDVKM. The CDR3 has 12 amino acids. Between the trimmed V and J ends, which lost 4 bases and 8 bases, there was a span of 11 bases.

The V and J genes are TRBV4-1 and TRBJ1-4; TRBD1 might be the D (5 bases). Germline V gives CDR1 MGHRA, CDR2 YSYEKL. V lost 0 bases and J lost 0, with 14 bases in between. The CDR3 runs to 18 residues. The CDR3 DNA follows: TGCGCCAGCAGCCAAGATCCCGGGGGGGTAGCAACTAATGAAAAACTGTTTTTT. This gives the protein CASSQDPGGVATNEKLFF.

CDR3: CASAARGGMNEKLFF. Here the CDR3 DNA reads TGTGCCAGCGCCGCCCGGGGGGGGATGAATGAAAAACTGTTTTTT. The rearrangement links TRBV28 to TRBJ1-4; the D gene is possibly TRBD1 (5 bases). Trimming cost V 8 bases and J 5 bases, with 18 bases left between them. Per germline, CDR1 MDHEN and CDR2 SYDVKM. This CDR3 is built from 15 residues.